This TCR beta chain emerged from a study of cytomegalovirus exposure and HLA in healthy donors. Study outcomes and limitations: There were some public TCRs occurring in many donors, but most TCR sequences were rare. Of the V segments, some could not be distinguished, including TRBV6-2 and TRBV6-3, and were excluded.

This PCR relied on a set of 60 Vbeta primers and 13 Jbeta primers. Assay: immunoSEQ multiplex PCR; the TCRdb copy retains only in-frame clones and omits some. The sample lists 70,000 or so clones, roughly 90% occurring once. Comments on this clone: The target antigen is unknown.

Healthy bone marrow donors made up the donors. Donors had nominal health at sampling but likely had unrecorded immune exposures. Germline assignment: CDR1 SGHVS and CDR2 FQNEAQ. The V segment lost 4 bases and the J segment 0 bases; nucleotides outside the gene matches: 2. The CDR3 is made up of 15 amino acids. The TCR sequence derives from a woman between 25 and 40 years old in good health and CMV-seronegative. The rearrangement links TRBV7-8 to TRBJ2-3; 9 bases are a match to TRBD2. Specimen: PBMCs. CDR3 nucleotides: TGTGCCAGCAGCTCCCTAGCGGGGAGCACAGATACGCAGTATTTT. This codes for CASSSLAGSTDTQYF.